The sequence of this TCR beta chain was determined in a study of blood T cells in healthy people across ages. There are 16 residues in the CDR3. V trimming: 1 base; J trimming: 0 bases; junction bases outside the gene matches: 4. Per the germline V gene, CDR1 is SGHDT and CDR2 is YYEEEE. Points from the study as a whole: Higher diversity, along with more naive CD4+ cells, distinguished long-lived donors from aged donors. CMV status of donors was not determined, possibly confounding expanded clonotype changes. Correlation between TCR beta diversity and naive T cell percentage was strong.

For the second PCR, which ran for about 6 to 11 cycles, a sample-barcoded 5' primer and a J-beta primer mix were used. Each cDNA molecule carried a tag from a template-switch adaptor that contained 12 random nucleotides. TCRdb re-called the 5' RACE reads through MiXCR, storing one row per CDR3 protein. Of about 780,000 distinct CDR3 sequences in the sample, roughly 46% were seen once. The table lists this clonotype with a count of one. Its antigen is not identified. The sample consisted of blood. The J gene is TRBJ2-5, the V gene TRBV5-6; 9 nucleotides line up with TRBD2. This clonotype was sampled from an elderly man in good health. CDR3 nucleotide sequence: TGTGCCAGCAGCTTGTTCCTAGCGGGGTACCAAGAGACCCAGTACTTC. It specifies CASSLFLAGYQETQYF.